These T cell receptor beta chains were read from a single sample in a study of regulatory T cells in long-lasting Graves disease. One entry per CDR3 protein, called by TCRdb with MiXCR from the multiplex PCR reads. In the table there are some 370,000 distinct CDR3 sequences, about a fifth of which are singletons. This specimen was peripheral blood mononuclear cells (PBMCs), taken when the disease was refractory, from a patient treated with antithyroid drugs. These receptors were collected from a female donor with Graves disease. The conserved cysteine and the conserved F or W are not part of the CDR3 here. Clone size appears in some rows only: once, few, many, or a class for an expanded clone.

v_gene	j_gene	abundance	CDR3aa
TRBV28	TRBJ2-4	many	ATRTWGGRDHPLAKNIQY
TRBV7-2	TRBJ2-2	many	ASSPVMAGELF
TRBV7-2	TRBJ1-2	many	ASSLALMGQGDYGYT
TRBV12-3/TRBV12-4	TRBJ2-1	NA	ASSPWGTHNEQF
TRBV11-3	TRBJ2-1	NA	ASSPNPAVAEQF
TRBV6-1	TRBJ2-7	NA	ASTLGPGQGVYEQY
TRBV11-2	TRBJ2-1	many	ATLGGYSYNEQF
TRBV29-1	TRBJ2-7	few	SASGTGSYEQY
TRBV7-9	TRBJ1-4	few	ASSFNTGGPNEKLF
TRBV20-1	TRBJ1-3	NA	SALGSFAGNTIY
TRBV20-1	TRBJ1-6	few	SARDWGTANSPLH
TRBV5-1	TRBJ1-1	NA	ASSVSRPMNTEAF
TRBV7-8	TRBJ2-5	many	ASSFFPSGEETQY
TRBV28	TRBJ1-1	many	ASTLYRNTEAF